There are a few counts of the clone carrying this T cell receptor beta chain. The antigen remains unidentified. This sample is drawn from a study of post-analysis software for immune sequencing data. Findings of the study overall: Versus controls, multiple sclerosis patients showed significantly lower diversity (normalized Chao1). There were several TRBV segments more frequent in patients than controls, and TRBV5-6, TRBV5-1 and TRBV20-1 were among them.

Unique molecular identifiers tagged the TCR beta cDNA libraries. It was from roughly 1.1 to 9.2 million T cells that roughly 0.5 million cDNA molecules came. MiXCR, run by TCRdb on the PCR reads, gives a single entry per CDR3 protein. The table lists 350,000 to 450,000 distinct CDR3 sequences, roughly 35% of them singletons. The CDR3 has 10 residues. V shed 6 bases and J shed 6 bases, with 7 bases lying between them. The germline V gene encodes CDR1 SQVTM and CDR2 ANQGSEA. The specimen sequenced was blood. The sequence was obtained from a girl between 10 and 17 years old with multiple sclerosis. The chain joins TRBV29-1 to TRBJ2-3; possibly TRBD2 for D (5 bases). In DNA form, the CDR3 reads TGCAGCGTATCGGGGGATACGCAGTATTTT. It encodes CSVSGDTQYF.